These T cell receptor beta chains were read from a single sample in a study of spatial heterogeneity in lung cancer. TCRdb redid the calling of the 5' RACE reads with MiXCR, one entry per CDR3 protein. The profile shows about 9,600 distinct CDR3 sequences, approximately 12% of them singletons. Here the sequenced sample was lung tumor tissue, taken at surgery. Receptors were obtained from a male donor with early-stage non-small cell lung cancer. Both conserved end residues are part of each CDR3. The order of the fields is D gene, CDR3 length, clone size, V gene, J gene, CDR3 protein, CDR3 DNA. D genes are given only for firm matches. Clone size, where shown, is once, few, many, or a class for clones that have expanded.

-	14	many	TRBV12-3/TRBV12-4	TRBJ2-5	CASRPNLLGETQYF	TGTGCCAGCAGACCAAACTTGCTCGGGGAGACCCAGTACTTC
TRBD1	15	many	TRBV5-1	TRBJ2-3	CASSLGQGVADTQYF	TGCGCCAGCAGCTTGGGACAGGGTGTGGCAGATACGCAGTATTTT
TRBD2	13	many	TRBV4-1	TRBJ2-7	CASSTSDSYEQYF	TGCGCCAGCAGTACTAGCGACTCCTACGAGCAGTACTTC
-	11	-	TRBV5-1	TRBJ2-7	CASSLTGEQYF	TGCGCAAGCAGCTTAACAGGGGAGCAGTACTTC
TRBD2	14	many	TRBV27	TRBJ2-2	CASSLGLATGELFF	TGTGCCAGCAGTTTAGGACTAGCCACTGGGGAGCTGTTTTTT
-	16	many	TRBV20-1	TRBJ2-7	CSAREYSGSTSYEQYF	TGCAGTGCTAGAGAATACTCCGGGAGCACCTCATACGAGCAGTACTTC
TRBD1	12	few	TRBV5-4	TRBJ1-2	CASSRGQDGYTF	TGTGCCAGCAGCAGAGGACAGGATGGCTACACCTTC
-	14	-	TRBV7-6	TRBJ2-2	CASSLGFSVGELFF	TGTGCCAGCAGCTTAGGTTTTAGCGTCGGGGAGCTGTTTTTT
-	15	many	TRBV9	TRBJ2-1	CASSVMATFTNEQFF	TGTGCCAGCAGCGTAATGGCCACTTTCACGAATGAGCAGTTCTTC
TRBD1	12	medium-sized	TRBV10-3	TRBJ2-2	CATGQGAGELFF	TGTGCCACCGGACAGGGGGCCGGGGAGCTGTTTTTT
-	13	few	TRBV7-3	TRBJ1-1	CASSLQPNTEAFF	TGTGCCAGCAGCTTACAACCGAACACTGAAGCTTTCTTT
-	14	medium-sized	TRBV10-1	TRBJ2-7	CASSGAGSSYEQYF	TGCGCCAGCAGTGGAGCAGGGAGCTCCTACGAGCAGTACTTC
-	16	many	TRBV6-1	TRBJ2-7	CASSERSIRETYEQYF	TGTGCCAGCAGTGAACGGTCCATCAGGGAGACCTACGAGCAGTACTTC
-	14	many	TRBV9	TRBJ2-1	CASSDGGSYNEQFF	TGTGCCAGCAGCGACGGGGGCTCCTACAATGAGCAGTTCTTC
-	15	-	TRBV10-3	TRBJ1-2	CAISESEGRTAGYTF	TGTGCCATCAGTGAGTCCGAGGGGCGAACGGCAGGCTACACCTTC
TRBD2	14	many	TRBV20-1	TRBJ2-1	CSAYSGRSGNEQFF	TGCAGTGCTTATAGCGGGAGGTCGGGGAATGAGCAGTTCTTC
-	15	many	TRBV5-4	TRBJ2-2	CASSLSLANTGELFF	TGTGCCAGCAGCTTGTCTCTCGCGAACACCGGGGAGCTGTTTTTT